Listed below are T cell receptor beta chains from one sample, sequenced in a study of T cell repertoires in cytomegalovirus infection. TCRdb processed the reads anew with MiXCR; each CDR3 protein has one entry. The sample lists 250,000 to 300,000 distinct CDR3 sequences, approximately 13% occurring once. Sequenced material: PBMCs. Every receptor here comes from a human donor in good health (CMV status not recorded). Some clones in this sample may be carry-over from other donors' samples. The CDR3 runs from the conserved cysteine through the conserved F or W.

TRBV5-4	TRBJ2-1	CASSQGGTSGYNEQFF
TRBV7-3	TRBJ1-5	CASSQGGGAPQHF
TRBV20-1	TRBJ1-1	CSARVGQGQGGTEAFF
TRBV7-2	TRBJ2-7	CASSPGLAGVLSGEQYF
TRBV7-9	TRBJ2-7	CASRSSIGYEQYF
TRBV6-2/TRBV6-3	TRBJ2-2	CASKGTLNTGELFF
TRBV6-2/TRBV6-3	TRBJ2-3	CASSSDITDTQYF
TRBV7-9	TRBJ2-1	CASSLIGLANYNEQFF
TRBV5-4	TRBJ1-4	CASSFGGGNEKLFF
TRBV25-1	TRBJ1-1	CASRTGKGTEAFF